This note documents a single T cell receptor beta chain sequence. The target antigen is unknown. The data derive from a study of T-cell memory formation after mild COVID-19. General study points: Researchers report contracting CD4+ clones mostly in CM and EM, with CD8+ clones in EMRA. Later expanders leaned CD4+, whereas clones that contracted between day 15 and 85 were balanced CD4/CD8. Researchers found some responding clones in pre-infection memory, a sign that cross-reactive memory joined.

The CDR3 is made up of 15 amino acids. The germline V gene encodes CDR1 DFQATT and CDR2 SNEGSKA (reference sequence). V lost 0 bases and J 0 bases, leaving 11 bases between the germline ends. TCR alpha and TCR beta cDNA libraries carrying sample barcodes and UMIs came from 5'RACE with constant-segment primers. TCRdb redid the calling of the 5' RACE reads with MiXCR, one entry per CDR3 protein. The sample records 150,000 to 200,000 distinct CDR3 sequences, roughly a third being singletons. V and J are TRBV20-1 and TRBJ2-5; either TRBD1 or TRBD2 may supply D (5 bases each). This receptor was obtained from an adult woman who had mild COVID-19 (a few samples of this study predate the infection). Cell type and time point are not known. Input material: PBMCs or a T cell subset sorted from them (not recorded which). The CDR3 loop is CSAREGTDYQETQYF. The CDR3 DNA reads TGCAGTGCTAGAGAGGGGACCGACTACCAAGAGACCCAGTACTTC.